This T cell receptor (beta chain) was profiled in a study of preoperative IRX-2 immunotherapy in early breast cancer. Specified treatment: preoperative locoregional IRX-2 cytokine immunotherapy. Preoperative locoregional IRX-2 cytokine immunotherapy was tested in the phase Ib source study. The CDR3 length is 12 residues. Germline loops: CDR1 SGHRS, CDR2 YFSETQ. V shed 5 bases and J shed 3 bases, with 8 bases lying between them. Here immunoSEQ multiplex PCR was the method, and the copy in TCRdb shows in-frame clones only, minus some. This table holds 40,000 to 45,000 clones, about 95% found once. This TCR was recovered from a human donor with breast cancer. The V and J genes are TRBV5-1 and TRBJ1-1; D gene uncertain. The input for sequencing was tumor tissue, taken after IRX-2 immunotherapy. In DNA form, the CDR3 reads TGCGCCAGCAGAAGTAAAGACACTGAAGCTTTCTTT. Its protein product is CASRSKDTEAFF.